This T cell receptor beta chain was captured by sequencing in a study of cytomegalovirus exposure and HLA in healthy donors. Study-level findings and limits: Across donors, most TCRs were seen rarely, yet some public ones were widespread. Per published reports, the classifier diagnosed cytomegalovirus status with high specificity and sensitivity.

The V end was cut by 0 bases, the J end by 2 bases, with 13 bases between. Germline loops: CDR1 SGHNT, CDR2 YYREEE (reference sequence). This CDR3 region has 16 residues. The PCR employed 60 Vbeta primers together with 13 Jbeta primers. Data came from immunoSEQ multiplex PCR; TCRdb stores just in-frame clones and leaves some out. The sample consists of about 140,000 clones, about 10% of them appearing once. This clone was detected only a few times. Its antigen is unknown. This sequence joins TRBV5-4 and TRBJ2-3; D remains ambiguous. Sequencing input: PBMCs. The receptor was isolated from a man in his fifties in good health and CMV-seronegative. The CDR3 is CASSLAKKRNTDTQYF. CDR3 coding DNA: TGTGCCAGCAGCTTGGCCAAAAAGCGAAACACAGATACGCAGTATTTT.